One sample yielded the 15 T cell receptor beta chains listed below, sequenced in a study of neurological immune-mediated disorders. TCRdb processed the 5' RACE reads anew with MiXCR; each CDR3 protein has one entry. The table has 75,000 to 80,000 distinct CDR3 sequences, less than 5.5% seen once. The source material was PBMCs. Source of these receptors: a woman aged 30 to 39 with multiple sclerosis.

This clonotype has at least ten counts. The gene calls are TRBV5-1 and TRBJ1-2; D unclear. CDR1 is SGHRS, CDR2 YFSETQ, per germline. V was shortened by 0 bases and J by 3 bases, with 6 bases between the two germline ends. CDR3 length: 13 residues. Written as DNA, the CDR3 is TGCGCCAGCAGCTTGGGGGCCGACTATGGCTACACCTTC. It is translated as CASSLGADYGYTF.

This clonotype was seen many times. V usage is TRBV7-3 and J usage is TRBJ2-2, with a tentative D call TRBD1 (6 bases). V lost 0 bases, J lost 5 bases, and 10 bases lay in between. This CDR3 has 15 amino acids. Germline CDR1 is SGHTA and CDR2 is FQGTGA. CDR3 nucleotide sequence: TGTGCCAGCAGCTTAACGGGCAGGGGAACCGGGGAGCTGTTTTTT. This codes for CASSLTGRGTGELFF.

This clonotype was recorded many times. The rearrangement uses TRBV5-1 and TRBJ2-2; 12 bases match TRBD1. CDR1 and CDR2 from the germline V gene are SGHRS and YFSETQ. This CDR3 contains 18 residues. J lost 3 bases, V lost 1 base, and 7 bases had no gene match. The CDR3 protein is CASSLNWDRGLDTGELFF. In nucleotides, the CDR3 is TGCGCCAGCAGCTTGAATTGGGACAGGGGGCTAGACACCGGGGAGCTGTTTTTT.

This rearrangement joins TRBV20-1 to TRBJ1-1; no clear D gene. V was cut by 1 base and J by 1 base, with 13 bases left in between. The CDR3 has 15 amino acids. Per germline, CDR1 DFQATT and CDR2 SNEGSKA (reference sequence). CDR3 protein: CSARVASDPNTEAFF. CDR3 nucleotide sequence: TGCAGTGCTAGAGTGGCGTCGGATCCGAACACTGAAGCTTTCTTT.

This clonotype has ten or more counts. The chain is built from TRBV20-1 and TRBJ1-5; possible D gene TRBD1, 5 bases. CDR1 is DFQATT and CDR2 is SNEGSKA in the germline V gene (reference sequence). CDR3 length: 14 amino acids. V lost 2 bases, J lost 2 bases, and 10 bases lay in between. The CDR3 spells CSARQGEGNQPQHF. The CDR3 nucleotides are TGCAGTGCTAGACAGGGTGAAGGCAATCAGCCCCAGCATTTT.

Many counts were recorded for this clonotype. V usage is TRBV29-1 and J usage is TRBJ1-1; TRBD1 is a possible D gene (5 bases). V lost 6 bases and J 7 bases, leaving 18 bases between the germline ends. CDR3 length: 13 residues. CDR1 is SQVTM, CDR2 ANQGSEA, per germline. CDR3 sequence (DNA): TGCAGCGTAATGTTCCAGGGTCCCGGTGAAGCTTTCTTT. Residues: CSVMFQGPGEAFF.

This clonotype was detected a few times. This chain joins TRBV6-1 and TRBJ1-5; TRBD1 matches 10 bases. CDR1 and CDR2 from the germline V gene are MNHNS and SASEGT. The CDR3 loop spans 15 amino acids. The V gene end was trimmed by 6 bases and the J gene end by 2 bases; junction bases not matched to a gene: 4. The CDR3 sequence is CASSKDRGGNQPQHF. The CDR3 nucleotides read TGTGCCAGCAGCAAGGACAGGGGGGGCAATCAGCCCCAGCATTTT.

This clonotype was seen repeatedly, ten times or more. V is TRBV5-1 and J is TRBJ2-1; the D is unclear. Germline CDR1 reads SGHRS; CDR2 reads YFSETQ. V was cut by 0 bases and J by 4 bases, with 11 bases left in between. The CDR3 has 15 amino acids. This CDR3 is CASSLGIQRYNEQFF. CDR3 coding DNA: TGCGCCAGCAGCTTGGGGATACAACGATACAATGAGCAGTTCTTC.

As concerns this clonotype: Being one base from a much bigger clone, this may be a read error. This chain joins TRBV20-1 and TRBJ2-3; D is ambiguous. The germline V gene encodes CDR1 DFQATT and CDR2 SNEGSKA (reference sequence). The CDR3 is made up of 13 amino acids. V was cut by 0 bases and J by 4 bases, with 8 bases left in between. CDR3 loop: CSARDRASDTQYF. DNA for the CDR3: TGCAGTGCTAGAGATCGGGCTTCAGATACGCAGTATTTT.

This clonotype was counted many times. This rearrangement joins TRBV11-2 to TRBJ1-2; TRBD1 matches 8 bases. Trimming took 3 bases from V and 6 from J; bases not matched to a gene: 6. Per germline, CDR1 SGHAT and CDR2 FQNNGV. CDR3 length equals 14 residues. Here the CDR3 reads CASSFQVRGHGYTF. The CDR3 nucleotides are TGTGCCAGCAGCTTTCAGGTCAGGGGGCATGGCTACACCTTC.

This clonotype was observed a handful of times. V is TRBV10-3 and J is TRBJ1-2; possibly TRBD1 for D (5 bases). This CDR3 has 15 amino acids. Trimming pared 5 bases from V and 0 bases from J, leaving 13 bases between. The germline V gene has CDR1 ENHRY and CDR2 SYGVKD. The CDR3 DNA reads as TGTGCCATCAGTACCGGGACGTCGACTAACTATGGCTACACCTTC. This gives the protein CAISTGTSTNYGYTF.

This clonotype was recorded at least ten times. This chain joins TRBV27 and TRBJ2-7; 7 bases agree with TRBD1. V gave up 5 bases and J gave up 2 bases; unmatched junction bases: 12. The CDR3 extends over 16 amino acids. CDR1 is MNHEY, CDR2 SMNVEV, per germline (reference sequence). The CDR3 reads CASSLELGTATYEQYF. The CDR3 nucleotides are TGTGCCAGCAGTCTAGAGTTAGGGACAGCTACCTACGAGCAGTACTTC.

This clonotype has ten or more counts. The chain employs TRBV25-1 and TRBJ2-5; possibly TRBD1 for D (6 bases). The CDR3 runs to 15 residues. Between the trimmed V and J ends, which lost 10 bases and 1 base, there was a span of 19 bases. Germline CDR1 and CDR2: MGHDK and SYGVNS. The CDR3 reads CATHRVMALQETQYF. DNA for the CDR3: TGTGCCACCCACAGGGTCATGGCGCTCCAAGAGACCCAGTACTTC.

This clonotype was seen many times. The chain carries TRBV5-8 and TRBJ2-1, with 7 bases fitting TRBD2. V trimming: 4 bases; J trimming: 4 bases; junction bases outside the gene matches: 8. From germline, CDR1 is SGHTS and CDR2 YDEGEE. The CDR3 contains 15 residues. This CDR3 reads CASSGSGAAYNEQFF. Here the CDR3 DNA reads TGTGCCAGCAGCGGAAGCGGGGCTGCTTACAATGAGCAGTTCTTC.

This clonotype has a handful of counts. This rearrangement joins TRBV2 to TRBJ2-2; TRBD2 matches 10 bases. The CDR3 covers 14 residues. CDR1 is SNHLY and CDR2 is FYNNEI in the germline V gene. V shed 6 bases and J 6 bases; nucleotides not matched to a gene: 4. Here the CDR3 reads CASSEGLAPGELFF. CDR3 coding DNA: TGTGCCAGCAGCGAGGGACTAGCGCCCGGGGAGCTGTTTTTT. The entire variable domain, with the rest obtained from reference TRBV2 and TRBJ2-2, is as follows: EPEVTQTPSHQVTQMGQEVILRCVPISNHLYFYWYRQILGQKVEFLVSFYNNEISEKSEIFDDQFSVERPDGSNFTLKIRSTKLEDSAMYFCASSEGLAPGELFFGEGSRLTVL.